The rows below give T cell receptor beta chains drawn from one sample of a study of early T cells in non-severe SARS-CoV-2 infection. One entry per CDR3 protein, called by TCRdb with MiXCR from the 5' RACE reads. Counted here are under 70,000 distinct CDR3 sequences, approximately 6% occurring once; the ten biggest clones make up around 3.3%. Sequencing was performed on whole blood, taken at baseline. The receptors were gathered from an adult who was a healthcare worker with PCR-confirmed SARS-CoV-2 infection or an uninfected control (not recorded which). CDR3s include the opening cysteine and the closing phenylalanine or tryptophan. D genes are given only for firm matches. For some rows the clone size is stated as once, few or many, or as a class when expanded; others skip it.

d_call: .
clone_size: .
v_call: TRBV2
j_call: TRBJ2-7
cdr3_nt: TGTGCCAGCACCGATATTACCTACGAGCAGTACTTC
cdr3_aa: CASTDITYEQYF

d_call: .
clone_size: few
v_call: TRBV21-1
j_call: TRBJ2-2
cdr3_nt: TGTGCCAGCAATAAAGAGGAGGACAGGGCCGACCGGGAGCTGTTTTTT
cdr3_aa: CASNKEEDRADRELFF

d_call: TRBD1
clone_size: .
v_call: TRBV6-6
j_call: TRBJ2-2
cdr3_nt: TGTGCCAGCAGTTACGCTATGGGACAGGGGAACACCGGGGAGCTGTTTTTT
cdr3_aa: CASSYAMGQGNTGELFF

d_call: .
clone_size: many
v_call: TRBV14
j_call: TRBJ1-1
cdr3_nt: TGTGCCAGCAGCCAGGCCGGGGGATTGAACACTGAAGCTTTCTTT
cdr3_aa: CASSQAGGLNTEAFF

d_call: TRBD1
clone_size: .
v_call: TRBV14
j_call: TRBJ2-3
cdr3_nt: TGTGCCAGCAGCCAATTCCGGGACAGGGTAACCACAGATACGCAGTATTTT
cdr3_aa: CASSQFRDRVTTDTQYF

d_call: TRBD1
clone_size: many
v_call: TRBV10-3
j_call: TRBJ2-6
cdr3_nt: TGTGCCATCACACAGGGGTGGACTGGGGCCAACGTCCTGACTTTC
cdr3_aa: CAITQGWTGANVLTF

d_call: .
clone_size: .
v_call: TRBV3-1
j_call: TRBJ1-2
cdr3_nt: TGTGCCAGCAGCCAAGATCTGGTACCCACCCTTCGAGGCTACACCTTC
cdr3_aa: CASSQDLVPTLRGYTF

d_call: .
clone_size: many
v_call: TRBV12-3/TRBV12-4
j_call: TRBJ2-7
cdr3_nt: TGTGCCAGCAGTTTAAGGGTATCCTACGAGCAGTACTTC
cdr3_aa: CASSLRVSYEQYF

d_call: .
clone_size: .
v_call: TRBV14
j_call: TRBJ1-1
cdr3_nt: TGTGCCAGCAGCCTCACCGTGGGAGCTGAAGCTTTCTTT
cdr3_aa: CASSLTVGAEAFF

d_call: TRBD1
clone_size: many
v_call: TRBV4-1
j_call: TRBJ2-5
cdr3_nt: TGCGCCAGCAGCCAAGATGGTGCAGGGGGCCGAGAGACCCAGTACTTC
cdr3_aa: CASSQDGAGGRETQYF

d_call: TRBD2
clone_size: .
v_call: TRBV7-8
j_call: TRBJ2-1
cdr3_nt: TGTGCCAGCAGCTTAGCGCTAGCGGGAGGCCCCCGCCGATACAATGAGCAGTTCTTC
cdr3_aa: CASSLALAGGPRRYNEQFF

d_call: TRBD1
clone_size: many
v_call: TRBV12-3/TRBV12-4
j_call: TRBJ1-6
cdr3_nt: TGTGCCAGCAGCCCGGGACAGGGGCGTAGTCCCCTCCACTTT
cdr3_aa: CASSPGQGRSPLHF

d_call: TRBD1
clone_size: medium-sized
v_call: TRBV7-2
j_call: TRBJ2-7
cdr3_nt: TGTGCCAGCAGCCTCGTAGGGGACAGCTCCTACGAGCAGTACTTC
cdr3_aa: CASSLVGDSSYEQYF

d_call: TRBD2
clone_size: many
v_call: TRBV29-1
j_call: TRBJ2-1
cdr3_nt: TGCAGCCCCGAGGGGCGGGGGAGGCACAATGAGCAGTTCTTC
cdr3_aa: CSPEGRGRHNEQFF

d_call: .
clone_size: few
v_call: TRBV4-2
j_call: TRBJ1-2
cdr3_nt: TGTGCCAGCAGCCTCCCTCGGACCGTGAGGGGCAACTATGGCTACACCTTC
cdr3_aa: CASSLPRTVRGNYGYTF

d_call: .
clone_size: few
v_call: TRBV5-1
j_call: TRBJ1-1
cdr3_nt: TGCGCCAGCAGCTTGGCAGGGGTGTACACTGAAGCTTTCTTT
cdr3_aa: CASSLAGVYTEAFF

d_call: TRBD1
clone_size: .
v_call: TRBV28
j_call: TRBJ1-6
cdr3_nt: TGTCCCAGCAGCCTCGGGACAGGGCCTTCACCCCTCCACTTT
cdr3_aa: CPSSLGTGPSPLHF

d_call: .
clone_size: many
v_call: TRBV12-3/TRBV12-4
j_call: TRBJ2-4
cdr3_nt: TGTGCCAGCTGCGAACAGGGCTCCTCCGTCAAAAACATTCAGTACTTC
cdr3_aa: CASCEQGSSVKNIQYF

d_call: TRBD2
clone_size: .
v_call: TRBV5-1
j_call: TRBJ2-1
cdr3_nt: TGCGCCAGCAGCTTGGCCTGGGCGGGAGGTCGTGGGTCCTACAATGAGCAGTTCTTC
cdr3_aa: CASSLAWAGGRGSYNEQFF

d_call: .
clone_size: .
v_call: TRBV29-1
j_call: TRBJ2-7
cdr3_nt: TGCAGCGTTGAACGGTCCGGCTACGAGCAGTACTTC
cdr3_aa: CSVERSGYEQYF

d_call: .
clone_size: .
v_call: TRBV3-1
j_call: TRBJ2-6
cdr3_nt: TGTGCCAGCAGCCAAGTTTTGCTCTCTGGGGCCAACGTCCTGACTTTC
cdr3_aa: CASSQVLLSGANVLTF

d_call: TRBD2
clone_size: few
v_call: TRBV5-4
j_call: TRBJ2-5
cdr3_nt: TGTGCCAGCAGCTTGGTAGCGGGAGGCGGGAAGACCCAGTACTTC
cdr3_aa: CASSLVAGGGKTQYF

d_call: .
clone_size: many
v_call: TRBV6-2/TRBV6-3
j_call: TRBJ1-5
cdr3_nt: TGTGCCAGCAGCTCAGGTGGCCAGCCCCAGCATTTT
cdr3_aa: CASSSGGQPQHF

d_call: .
clone_size: many
v_call: TRBV5-4
j_call: TRBJ2-1
cdr3_nt: TGTGCCAGCAGCTTGGAAGCATTGCCCCCCTACAATGAGCAGTTCTTC
cdr3_aa: CASSLEALPPYNEQFF

d_call: .
clone_size: many
v_call: TRBV12-3/TRBV12-4
j_call: TRBJ1-2
cdr3_nt: TGTGCCAGCAGTTCAGTCCCAGTCCGCTATGGCTACACCTTC
cdr3_aa: CASSSVPVRYGYTF

d_call: .
clone_size: many
v_call: TRBV3-1
j_call: TRBJ2-7
cdr3_nt: TGTGCCAGCAGCCAAATGCGGGGGCTAGGAAGCGAGCAGTACTTC
cdr3_aa: CASSQMRGLGSEQYF

d_call: TRBD2
clone_size: many
v_call: TRBV9
j_call: TRBJ2-7
cdr3_nt: TGTGCCAGCAGCGCGAGCGGGGCTTCTCCCTACGAGCAGTACTTC
cdr3_aa: CASSASGASPYEQYF

d_call: TRBD2
clone_size: many
v_call: TRBV11-3
j_call: TRBJ2-5
cdr3_nt: TGTGCCAGCAGCTATGGGACTAGCGGGGGAGAGACCCAGTACTTC
cdr3_aa: CASSYGTSGGETQYF

d_call: TRBD1
clone_size: .
v_call: TRBV20-1
j_call: TRBJ1-2
cdr3_nt: TGCAGTGCTAGAGATGGGACAGGGGACGGAAATGGCTACACCTTC
cdr3_aa: CSARDGTGDGNGYTF

d_call: .
clone_size: .
v_call: TRBV5-1
j_call: TRBJ2-1
cdr3_nt: TGCGCCAGCAGCTACGAGAGCTCCTACAATGAGCAGTTCTTC
cdr3_aa: CASSYESSYNEQFF

d_call: TRBD2
clone_size: many
v_call: TRBV18
j_call: TRBJ2-1
cdr3_nt: TGTGCCAGCTCACCACCTAGCGGGAGAGGGGATGAGCAGTTCTTC
cdr3_aa: CASSPPSGRGDEQFF

d_call: .
clone_size: many
v_call: TRBV28
j_call: TRBJ2-7
cdr3_nt: TGTGCCAGCAGGCTATTAAGTTCCTACGAGCAGTACTTC
cdr3_aa: CASRLLSSYEQYF

d_call: TRBD1
clone_size: many
v_call: TRBV7-2
j_call: TRBJ2-3
cdr3_nt: TGTGCCAGCAGCTTAGAACAGGGGGCAGATACGCAGTATTTT
cdr3_aa: CASSLEQGADTQYF

d_call: .
clone_size: few
v_call: TRBV12-3/TRBV12-4
j_call: TRBJ2-1
cdr3_nt: TGTGCCAGCAGTTTAAGGGGTGCGAGCTCCTACAATGAGCAGTTCTTC
cdr3_aa: CASSLRGASSYNEQFF

d_call: .
clone_size: many
v_call: TRBV5-5
j_call: TRBJ2-1
cdr3_nt: TGTGCCAGCAGCTTGACAGGGTCCTACAATGAGCAGTTCTTC
cdr3_aa: CASSLTGSYNEQFF

d_call: TRBD2
clone_size: few
v_call: TRBV28
j_call: TRBJ2-7
cdr3_nt: TGTGCCAGCAGTTTAGGGGGAGGGTTCTACGAGCAGTACTTC
cdr3_aa: CASSLGGGFYEQYF

d_call: TRBD2
clone_size: many
v_call: TRBV5-1
j_call: TRBJ2-1
cdr3_nt: TGCGCCAGCAGCTTGAAGCTAGCGGGACCAGAGGCATCCTACAATGAGCAGTTCTTC
cdr3_aa: CASSLKLAGPEASYNEQFF

d_call: TRBD1
clone_size: few
v_call: TRBV6-1
j_call: TRBJ1-2
cdr3_nt: TGTGCCAGCAGTGAAGCGGGACAGGGGGCATCTGGCTACACCTTC
cdr3_aa: CASSEAGQGASGYTF

d_call: TRBD2
clone_size: .
v_call: TRBV12-3/TRBV12-4
j_call: TRBJ2-1
cdr3_nt: TGTGCCAGCAGCTTACCGGGGGGGGACTCCTACAATGAGCAGTTCTTC
cdr3_aa: CASSLPGGDSYNEQFF

d_call: TRBD1
clone_size: many
v_call: TRBV3-1
j_call: TRBJ2-1
cdr3_nt: TGTGCCAGCAGCCAAGGACAGGGCGGTTACAATGAGCAGTTCTTC
cdr3_aa: CASSQGQGGYNEQFF